A single sample is the source of the 28 T cell receptor beta chains below, sequenced in a study of shared clonotypes between healthy human individuals. Method: immunoSEQ multiplex PCR; TCRdb's copy keeps in-frame clones and lacks some. This sample carries about 1.5 million clones, 95% to 99% of them seen once, and the ten largest clones take 0.4% to 0.45%. Sequenced input: naive CD4+ T cells sorted from blood. Subset here: CD45RA+ positively selected. The receptor set was obtained from a man aged 25 to 40 in good health.

This sequence joins TRBV5-5 and TRBJ1-1; D perhaps matches TRBD1 (6 bases). There are 16 residues in the CDR3. The V gene lost 5 bases and the J gene lost 4 bases, with 21 bases spanning the gap. Germline assignment: CDR1 SGHKS and CDR2 YYEKEE (reference sequence). CDR3 sequence reads: CASRKDWSTGVTEAFF. CDR3 nucleotides: TGTGCCAGCAGAAAAGACTGGTCGACAGGAGTCACTGAAGCTTTCTTT.

As to this clone: This specimen includes other DNA sequences encoding the same CDR3. The chain is built from TRBV28 and TRBJ1-5; D not resolved. Deletions cut 7 bases from V and 6 bases from J, with 10 bases between. Germline V lookup: CDR1 MDHEN, CDR2 SYDVKM. The CDR3 consists of 12 residues. The CDR3 coding sequence is TGTGCCAGCACCCTAAGCGGTCAGCCCCAGCATTTT. It yields the protein CASTLSGQPQHF.

The CDR3 DNA reads as TGTGCCAGCAGAGACCGGGGGGAGCTGTTTTTT. Residues: CASRDRGELFF. This chain connects TRBV28 to TRBJ2-2, with unresolved D. Germline V gene lookup returns CDR1 MDHEN and CDR2 SYDVKM. CDR3 length: 11 residues. The V end lost 6 bases, the J end lost 8 bases, and 7 bases lay between the germline ends.

The rearrangement joins TRBV18 to TRBJ2-4; D not resolved. The V end lost 2 bases, the J end lost 6 bases, and 8 bases lay between the germline ends. Germline assignment: CDR1 KGHSH and CDR2 LQKENI. The CDR3 contains 13 residues. CDR3 in amino acids: CASSPSLVNIQYF. The CDR3, as DNA: TGTGCCAGCTCACCATCACTGGTAAACATTCAGTACTTC.

The V gene is TRBV18, the J gene TRBJ2-2; D uncertain. Trimming left V 4 bases short and J 0 bases short, with 9 bases between. From germline, CDR1 is KGHSH and CDR2 LQKENI. This CDR3 contains 15 residues. DNA of the CDR3: TGTGCCAGCTCACTCTTAGCCGCGAACACCGGGGAGCTGTTTTTT. Amino acid sequence: CASSLLAANTGELFF.

The J gene is TRBJ2-7, the V gene TRBV6-1; TRBD1 is a possible D gene (6 bases). The germline gives CDR1 MNHNS, CDR2 SASEGT. The CDR3 runs to 14 residues. V was clipped by 10 bases and J by 2 bases, with 18 bases between them. CDR3 region: CATDGMDRTYEQYF. The CDR3 DNA reads TGTGCCACCGACGGTATGGACAGAACCTACGAGCAGTACTTC.

The chain is built from TRBV14 and TRBJ2-1; TRBD2 might be the D (5 bases). This CDR3 region has 15 residues. The germline V gene has CDR1 SGHDN and CDR2 FVKESK. Trimming removed 0 bases at V and 6 bases at J, with 12 bases between. DNA of the CDR3: TGTGCCAGCAGCCAAGATCTCGGGATTCTCAATGAGCAGTTCTTC. This gives the protein CASSQDLGILNEQFF.

The rearrangement links TRBV5-5 to TRBJ1-2; no clear D. The CDR3 consists of 11 residues. Germline loops: CDR1 SGHKS, CDR2 YYEKEE (reference sequence). The V end was cut by 6 bases, the J end by 7 bases, with 10 bases between. CDR3 coding DNA: TGTGCCAGCACGGATTGGGGTGGCTACACCTTC. Protein sequence: CASTDWGGYTF.

The chain is built from TRBV2 and TRBJ2-3; 10 bases are a match to TRBD2. In germline, CDR1 is SNHLY, CDR2 FYNNEI. V lost 10 bases and J lost 9; bases outside the gene matches: 7. This CDR3 region has 12 residues. This chain's CDR3 is CATQREGSTQYF. In nucleotides, the CDR3 is TGTGCCACCCAGCGGGAGGGTTCGACGCAGTATTTT.

V is TRBV30 and J is TRBJ1-5; D not certain. Germline CDR1 is GTSNPN and CDR2 is SVGIG (reference sequence). Trimming cost V 1 base and J 2 bases, with 9 bases left between them. The CDR3 totals 14 residues. The CDR3 DNA follows: TGTGCCTGGAGTGCCGTACGGGGCAATCAGCCCCAGCATTTT. This gives the protein CAWSAVRGNQPQHF.

This chain's CDR3 is CASSLVGLGNTIYF. The CDR3 DNA is TGCGCCAGCAGCTTGGTGGGACTAGGAAACACCATATATTTT. The chain has TRBV5-1 and TRBJ1-3, with a possible D match to TRBD1 (5 bases). From germline, CDR1 is SGHRS and CDR2 YFSETQ. CDR3 length equals 14 residues. Trimming pared 0 bases from V and 4 bases from J, leaving 8 bases between.

This clone was seen only once. The genes are TRBV4-2 and TRBJ2-3; D is ambiguous. The germline V gene has CDR1 LGHNA and CDR2 YNFKEQ. CDR3 length: 12 amino acids. V lost 0 bases to trimming and J lost 5 bases, with 3 bases between them. CDR3 in DNA: TGTGCCAGCAGCCAAGATATAGATACGCAGTATTTT. Protein sequence: CASSQDIDTQYF.

The chain joins TRBV28 to TRBJ2-7; TRBD2 agrees at 7 bases. There are 16 residues in the CDR3. The germline V gene has CDR1 MDHEN and CDR2 SYDVKM. J was trimmed by 4 bases and V by 3 bases; bases with no gene match: 12. The CDR3 DNA is TGTGCCAGCAGTTTGAGATCGGCGGGAGTTAGGTACGAGCAGTACTTC. Amino acids: CASSLRSAGVRYEQYF.

The V call is TRBV4-1, the J call TRBJ2-1; D not certain. Trimming pared 0 bases from V and 7 bases from J, leaving 10 bases between. This CDR3 spans 14 amino acids. Germline V lookup: CDR1 MGHRA, CDR2 YSYEKL. CDR3 sequence: CASSQDSGRNEQFF. Here the CDR3 DNA reads TGCGCCAGCAGCCAAGATTCCGGACGGAATGAGCAGTTCTTC.

The rearrangement uses TRBV10-3 and TRBJ2-1; 13 bases map to TRBD2. With V trimmed by 11 bases and J by 6 bases, 10 bases remained unmatched. The CDR3 sequence is 15 residues long. Germline V gene data show CDR1 as ENHRY and CDR2 as SYGVKD. CDR3 nucleotide sequence: TGTGCCGTCACACGACTAGCGGGAGGATCCAATGAGCAGTTCTTC. Amino acids: CAVTRLAGGSNEQFF.

This chain joins TRBV1 and TRBJ2-5; the DNA was not used to check the table's D call, TRBD1. TRBV1 corresponds to a pseudogene. The CDR3 loop spans 13 amino acids. DNA for the CDR3: TGCACCAGCAGCCAAGTCAGGGAAGAGACCCAGTACTTC. Its translation: CTSSQVREETQYF.

The chain couples TRBV29-1 to TRBJ1-2, with D perhaps matching TRBD1 (6 bases). This CDR3 has 16 amino acids. Trimming shortened V by 7 bases and J by 1 base, and 22 bases separated the two germline ends. Germline V gene sequence: CDR1 SQVTM, CDR2 ANQGSEA. CDR3 nucleotides: TGCAGCGCCGGCGGGACAAGGAATACTTTTAACTATGGCTACACCTTC. This sequence encodes CSAGGTRNTFNYGYTF.

V gene TRBV19 combines with J gene TRBJ2-7; TRBD2 agrees at 8 bases. The ends lost 7 bases at V and 1 base at J; junction bases unmatched: 6. CDR1 and CDR2 (germline): LNHDA, SQIVND (reference sequence). The CDR3 covers 14 residues. The CDR3 nucleotides are TGTGCCAGTAAATTCACTAGCGGTTCCTACGAGCAGTACTTC. Amino acids: CASKFTSGSYEQYF.

The CDR3 spells CASSYDTAVRVRAEQFF. CDR3 coding DNA: TGTGCCAGCTCATACGATACCGCAGTAAGGGTTAGGGCTGAGCAGTTCTTC. The chain recombines TRBV18 with TRBJ2-1; D is ambiguous. From germline, CDR1 is KGHSH and CDR2 LQKENI. V lost 5 bases to trimming and J lost 9 bases, with 26 bases between them. The CDR3 covers 17 residues.

This chain uses TRBV5-4 with TRBJ1-4; possibly TRBD1 for D (5 bases). Per germline, CDR1 SGHNT and CDR2 YYREEE (reference sequence). Between the trimmed V and J ends, which lost 0 bases and 0 bases, there was a span of 9 bases. CDR3 size: 16 residues. The CDR3, as DNA: TGTGCCAGCAGCTTGGGGGTGACAGCAACTAATGAAAAACTGTTTTTT. This sequence encodes CASSLGVTATNEKLFF.

The rearrangement joins TRBV5-1 to TRBJ2-7, with 14 bases that match TRBD2. The length of the CDR3 is 16 residues. The trim removed 4 bases at V and 9 bases at J, leaving 12 bases unmatched. Germline-derived CDR1 and CDR2 are SGHRS and YFSETQ. The CDR3 DNA is TGCGCCAGCAGCGCATCGGGACTAGCGGGAGTAGCGGGGCAGTACTTC. Translated, it gives CASSASGLAGVAGQYF. Full variable domain (outside the CDR3, taken from reference TRBV5-1 and TRBJ2-7): KAGVTQTPRYLIKTRGQQVTLSCSPISGHRSVSWYQQTPGQGLQFLFEYFSETQRNKGNFPGRFSGRQFSNSRSEMNVSTLELGDSALYLCASSASGLAGVAGQYFGPGTRLTVT.

The chain carries TRBV5-1 and TRBJ2-7; the D gene is possibly TRBD1 (5 bases). Deletions cut 0 bases from V and 3 bases from J, with 13 bases between. Germline CDR1 SGHRS, CDR2 YFSETQ. This CDR3 has 15 amino acids. The DNA for the CDR3 is TGCGCCAGCAGCTTGGATCTTCAGGGATACTACGAGCAGTACTTC. It specifies CASSLDLQGYYEQYF.

CDR3 loop: CASSYSRQGAGNTIYF. The DNA for the CDR3 is TGTGCCAGCAGTTACTCGAGACAGGGTGCTGGAAACACCATATATTTT. The rearrangement joins TRBV6-6 to TRBJ1-3; 7 nucleotides line up with TRBD1. The CDR3 is 16 residues long. The germline CDR1 and CDR2 sequences are MNHNY and SVGAGI (reference sequence). J lost 2 bases, V lost 0 bases, and 4 bases had no gene match.

The J gene is TRBJ2-7, the V gene TRBV5-4, with D unresolved. The CDR3 sequence is 14 residues long. The V and J ends lost 4 bases and 3 bases respectively, with 14 bases between them. Germline assignment: CDR1 SGHNT and CDR2 YYREEE (reference sequence). CDR3 nucleotides: TGTGCCAGCAGCCTTAAAGGTAGAGGCTACGAGCAGTACTTC. Translating gives CASSLKGRGYEQYF.

The rearrangement links TRBV30 to TRBJ2-1; 13 nucleotides align to TRBD2. Looked up from germline, CDR1 is GTSNPN and CDR2 is SVGIG (reference sequence). The CDR3 has 18 residues. V shed 0 bases, J shed 7 bases, and the junction held 12 bases outside the gene matches. DNA for the CDR3: TGTGCCTGGAGTGTAAAGGTCAGGACTAGCGGGAGTTATAATGAGCAGTTCTTC. Translation gives CAWSVKVRTSGSYNEQFF.

The CDR3: CASTSFGQSWFEQYF. CDR3 bases: TGTGCCAGCACCAGTTTCGGTCAGTCTTGGTTCGAGCAGTACTTC. The chain couples TRBV6-1 to TRBJ2-7; D call uncertain. V gave up 7 bases and J gave up 6 bases, with 22 bases separating them. The CDR3 loop spans 15 amino acids. CDR1 is MNHNS and CDR2 is SASEGT in the germline V gene.

This chain links TRBV4-1 with TRBJ2-3; D is undetermined. V was trimmed by 0 bases and J by 1 base, leaving 11 bases between them. CDR3 length equals 16 residues. Germline CDR1 and CDR2: MGHRA and YSYEKL. The CDR3 here is CASSQDWGSGTDTQYF. The CDR3 DNA is TGCGCCAGCAGCCAAGATTGGGGATCAGGCACAGATACGCAGTATTTT.

In regard to this clone: This sample includes further DNA sequences coding for the same CDR3. The chain employs TRBV10-3 and TRBJ2-7, with D possibly being TRBD2 (5 bases). The germline V gene encodes CDR1 ENHRY and CDR2 SYGVKD. V was trimmed by 3 bases and J by 4 bases, leaving 10 bases between them. The CDR3 sequence is 13 residues long. The DNA of the CDR3 is TGTGCCATCAGTGATAGAGGGTTGTACGAGCAGTACTTC. It specifies CAISDRGLYEQYF.